Each of the 29 T cell receptor beta chains below was sequenced from the same sample in a study of blood T cell repertoires in COVID-19. Sequencing was performed with immunoSEQ multiplex PCR; in TCRdb, only in-frame clones are kept and a portion is missing. The sample lists 250,000 to 400,000 clones; about nine tenths were seen once. What was sequenced was peripheral blood. These receptors were obtained from a woman in her thirties with COVID-19, enrolled during active disease.

The V call is TRBV7-2, the J call TRBJ1-3, with 7 positions matching TRBD1. Germline V gene lookup returns CDR1 SGHTA and CDR2 FQGNSA. J was trimmed by 2 bases and V by 0 bases; bases with no gene match: 7. The CDR3 is 17 amino acids. The CDR3 here is CASSLALQGITGNTIYF. The CDR3 DNA follows: TGTGCCAGCAGCTTAGCGCTACAGGGGATAACTGGAAACACCATATATTTT.

This clone was counted between two and nine times. This chain joins TRBV29-1 and TRBJ1-4; TRBD1 might be the D (5 bases). This CDR3 contains 13 residues. V was cut by 4 bases and J by 9 bases, with 15 bases left in between. Germline CDR1 SQVTM, CDR2 ANQGSEA. The CDR3 DNA is TGCAGCGTTGTTGAGACAGCGGGGAAAAAACTGTTTTTT. It codes for CSVVETAGKKLFF.

V gene TRBV27 combines with J gene TRBJ2-5; 11 nucleotides match TRBD1. V dropped 4 bases and J dropped 6; count of bases not matched to a gene: 7. The CDR3 covers 15 residues. CDR1 is MNHEY, CDR2 SMNVEV, per germline (reference sequence). In nucleotides, the CDR3 is TGTGCCAGCAGTTCCGGGACAGGGGGAGGAAAGACCCAGTACTTC. Translation: CASSSGTGGGKTQYF.

The genes are TRBV9 and TRBJ1-1; D might be TRBD1 (6 bases). The CDR3 has 14 amino acids. Per the germline V gene, CDR1 is SGDLS and CDR2 is YYNGEE. V gave up 3 bases and J gave up 2 bases, with 11 bases separating them. This CDR3 is CASSARQVNTEAFF. The CDR3 DNA follows: TGTGCCAGCAGCGCCAGACAGGTCAACACTGAAGCTTTCTTT.

The genes are TRBV7-9 and TRBJ2-2, with no clear D. Germline assignment: CDR1 SEHNR and CDR2 FQNEAQ (reference sequence). The CDR3 length is 16 residues. V was pared by 6 bases and J by 5 bases, with 19 bases between. For the CDR3, the DNA is TGTGCCAGCAGTTCTACAGAACCTGAAATTACCGGGGAGCTGTTTTTT. Encoded protein: CASSSTEPEITGELFF.

This chain uses TRBV11-3 with TRBJ2-1, with D perhaps TRBD2 (6 bases). Trimming cost V 4 bases and J 4 bases, with 14 bases left between them. The V gene's germline CDR1 is SGHNT and CDR2 YENEEA. The CDR3 has 15 residues. CDR3 amino acids: CASSSADGGYNEQFF. CDR3 nucleotides: TGTGCCAGCAGCTCCGCCGATGGGGGGTACAATGAGCAGTTCTTC.

With regard to this clone: Other DNA sequences in this specimen translate into the identical CDR3. The rearrangement uses TRBV5-1 and TRBJ1-4; unclear D gene. The V gene's germline CDR1 is SGHRS and CDR2 YFSETQ. This CDR3 has 14 amino acids. The germline V and J ends were trimmed by 0 bases and 2 bases, with 5 bases remaining between them. The CDR3 is CASSLGATNEKLFF. As DNA, the CDR3 is TGCGCCAGCAGCTTGGGGGCTACTAATGAAAAACTGTTTTTT.

The chain couples TRBV11-2 to TRBJ1-3; D unclear. V lost 0 bases and J lost 1, with 7 bases in between. Germline-derived CDR1 and CDR2 are SGHAT and FQNNGV. There are 15 residues in the CDR3. CDR3 sequence (DNA): TGTGCCAGCAGCTTAGAACGAGTTTCTGGAAACACCATATATTTT. Residues: CASSLERVSGNTIYF.

The CDR3 region is CAWSIGVVYEQYF. In DNA, the CDR3 is TGTGCCTGGAGTATAGGGGTAGTATACGAGCAGTACTTC. This chain joins TRBV30 and TRBJ2-7; perhaps TRBD1 as D (5 bases). CDR1 and CDR2 from the germline V gene are GTSNPN and SVGIG (reference sequence). CDR3 length equals 13 residues. Between the trimmed V and J ends, which lost 2 bases and 4 bases, there was a span of 12 bases.

The chain is built from TRBV28 and TRBJ2-7, with D perhaps matching TRBD2 (7 bases). The CDR3 is 14 residues long. Germline loops: CDR1 MDHEN, CDR2 SYDVKM. V shed 5 bases and J shed 2 bases, with 13 bases lying between them. Here the CDR3 DNA reads TGTGCCAGCAGTCCGAGGGGGGGTCCCTACGAGCAGTACGTC. It is translated as CASSPRGGPYEQYV.

The rearrangement joins TRBV6-5 to TRBJ2-1, with 10 bases aligning to TRBD2. V gave up 11 bases and J gave up 5 bases; unmatched junction bases: 9. The CDR3 is 14 amino acids. From germline, CDR1 is MNHEY and CDR2 SVGAGI. The CDR3 here is CAGSGGVLNNEQFF. The CDR3 DNA is TGTGCCGGAAGCGGGGGGGTTTTAAACAATGAGCAGTTCTTC.

This sequence joins TRBV7-9 and TRBJ1-2, with D possibly TRBD1 on 6 matching bases. The CDR3 extends over 15 amino acids. V gave up 5 bases and J gave up 3 bases, with 16 bases separating them. Germline-derived CDR1 and CDR2 are SEHNR and FQNEAQ (reference sequence). CDR3 residues: CASSPHDRPDYGYTF. CDR3 in DNA: TGTGCCAGCAGCCCCCACGACAGGCCCGACTATGGCTACACCTTC.

CDR3 in DNA: TGTGCCAGCGGGGGGGGAAGGGTCCCTCCTGGGGCCAACGTCCTGACTTTC. It encodes CASGGGRVPPGANVLTF. The J gene is TRBJ2-6, the V gene TRBV11-3; 7 nucleotides match TRBD2. Per the germline V gene, CDR1 is SGHNT and CDR2 is YENEEA. Losses at the gene ends were 8 bases for V and 2 bases for J; bases not matched to a gene: 12. This CDR3 region has 17 residues. The complete variable domain, with remaining parts taken from reference TRBV11-3 and TRBJ2-6, reads EAGVVQSPRYKIIEKKQPVAFWCNPISGHNTLYWYLQNLGQGPELLIRYENEEAVDDSQLPKDRFSAERLKGVDSTLKIQPAELGDSAVYLCASGGGRVPPGANVLTFGAGSRLTVL.

This clone came up once. This rearrangement joins TRBV18 to TRBJ2-2, with 8 positions matching TRBD1. J gave up 6 bases and V 3 bases, and 6 bases lay outside the gene matches. The CDR3 spans 15 residues. Looked up from germline, CDR1 is KGHSH and CDR2 is LQKENI. Here the CDR3 reads CASSPGQGRPGELFF. As DNA, the CDR3 is TGTGCCAGCTCACCCGGACAGGGACGCCCCGGGGAGCTGTTTTTT.

The chain has TRBV19 and TRBJ2-5; D possibly corresponds to TRBD2 (5 bases). The CDR3 contains 15 residues. CDR1 and CDR2 (germline): LNHDA, SQIVND (reference sequence). Trimming removed 3 bases at V and 4 bases at J, with 15 bases between. The CDR3 protein is CASSINSADGETQYF. Written as DNA, the CDR3 is TGTGCCAGTAGTATTAATAGCGCCGATGGAGAGACCCAGTACTTC.

The V gene is TRBV14, the J gene TRBJ1-1; 7 bases are shared with TRBD1. Germline CDR1 is SGHDN and CDR2 is FVKESK. V shed 0 bases and J 6 bases; nucleotides not matched to a gene: 10. The CDR3 totals 16 residues. As DNA, the CDR3 is TGTGCCAGCAGCCAAGATCTTGGGGCAGGGGGTCCTGAAGCTTTCTTT. This encodes CASSQDLGAGGPEAFF.

In this sample, this clone turned up once. The V and J genes are TRBV29-1 and TRBJ1-6; the match to TRBD1 covers 7 bases. The CDR3 has 13 residues. With V trimmed by 8 bases and J by 7 bases, 8 bases remained unmatched. Germline V lookup: CDR1 SQVTM, CDR2 ANQGSEA. CDR3 region: CSIQQGRNSPLHF. The CDR3 DNA reads TGCAGCATACAACAGGGGAGGAATTCACCCCTCCACTTT.

This clone came up once. The V gene is TRBV7-8, the J gene TRBJ2-3, with a possible D match to TRBD2 (6 bases). Trimming shortened V by 3 bases and J by 3 bases, and 19 bases separated the two germline ends. This CDR3 is built from 17 residues. Germline V gene lookup returns CDR1 SGHVS and CDR2 FQNEAQ. The CDR3 nucleotides read TGTGCCAGCAGCTTCCCGGTGGGGGGAACGAGGACAGATACGCAGTATTTT. Protein product: CASSFPVGGTRTDTQYF.

CDR3 region: CASSQGRGGLGGYTF. As DNA, the CDR3 is TGTGCCAGCAGCCAAGGCAGGGGCGGACTGGGTGGCTACACCTTC. This chain uses TRBV4-2 with TRBJ1-2, with D tentatively TRBD1 (6 bases). Trimming stripped 1 base from V and 7 bases from J, with 16 bases between. Germline V gene data show CDR1 as LGHNA and CDR2 as YNFKEQ. The CDR3 consists of 15 residues.

The chain couples TRBV28 to TRBJ1-6; D may be TRBD1 (5 bases). V gave up 1 base and J gave up 1 base, with 11 bases separating them. The germline gives CDR1 MDHEN, CDR2 SYDVKM. The CDR3 is made up of 17 amino acids. CDR3 DNA: TGTGCCAGCAGTTTATTGCCACCAGGGTCCTATAATTCACCCCTCCACTTT. It codes for CASSLLPPGSYNSPLHF.

V is TRBV4-1 and J is TRBJ1-2; possibly TRBD1 for D (5 bases). V lost 0 bases to trimming and J lost 3 bases, with 14 bases between them. This CDR3 has 16 amino acids. The germline CDR1 and CDR2 sequences are MGHRA and YSYEKL. CDR3 loop: CASSQDSRELYYGYTF. CDR3 bases: TGCGCCAGCAGCCAAGATTCCAGGGAACTGTACTATGGCTACACCTTC.

The chain has TRBV6-5 and TRBJ2-5, with 10 bases lining up with TRBD1. CDR3 size: 14 residues. V lost 5 bases and J lost 4; bases outside the gene matches: 4. From germline, CDR1 is MNHEY and CDR2 SVGAGI. CDR3 amino acids: CASSNRDRGETQYF. In nucleotides, the CDR3 is TGTGCCAGCAGTAACCGGGACAGGGGAGAGACCCAGTACTTC.

The chain has TRBV6-5 and TRBJ2-2; TRBD2 is a possible D gene (6 bases). The V end was cut by 0 bases, the J end by 8 bases, with 7 bases between. This CDR3 has 13 residues. Germline CDR1 reads MNHEY; CDR2 reads SVGAGI. CDR3 in DNA: TGTGCCAGCAGTTACTCCGGGGGAGGGGAGCTGTTTTTT. Protein: CASSYSGGGELFF.

The chain has TRBV27 and TRBJ2-2; perhaps TRBD2 as D (5 bases). There are 15 residues in the CDR3. Germline CDR1 MNHEY, CDR2 SMNVEV (reference sequence). V was pared by 6 bases and J by 3 bases, with 14 bases between. The CDR3 here is CASSHDRGYTGELFF. The DNA for the CDR3 is TGTGCCAGCAGCCACGACCGAGGGTACACCGGGGAGCTGTTTTTT.

The genes are TRBV2 and TRBJ1-2; D remains unclear. This CDR3 has 12 residues. Between the trimmed V and J ends, which lost 4 bases and 8 bases, there was a span of 11 bases. Per the germline V gene, CDR1 is SNHLY and CDR2 is FYNNEI. CDR3 region: CASSGEGGGYTF. The CDR3 DNA reads TGTGCCAGCAGTGGGGAGGGTGGAGGCTACACCTTC.

The genes are TRBV6-2 or TRBV6-3 and TRBJ1-1, with a weak D call TRBD1 (6 bases). This CDR3 is built from 15 residues. The V end lost 4 bases, the J end lost 2 bases, and 14 bases lay between the germline ends. Germline assignment: CDR1 MNHEY and CDR2 SVGEGT. The CDR3 region has the DNA TGTGCCAGCAGTTTCAGGGGTCTGGGTAACACTGAAGCTTTCTTT. This encodes CASSFRGLGNTEAFF.

V and J are TRBV7-2 and TRBJ2-5, with 8 nucleotides matching TRBD1. V lost 3 bases and J lost 1; bases outside the gene matches: 1. The CDR3 loop spans 14 amino acids. CDR1 and CDR2 from the germline V gene are SGHTA and FQGNSA. CDR3 sequence (DNA): TGTGCCAGCAGCTTCCAGGGGGCCCAAGAGACCCAGTACTTC. The encoded protein is CASSFQGAQETQYF.

This clone was counted between two and nine times. The chain uses TRBV27 and TRBJ1-2; 10 positions agree with TRBD1. Germline V lookup: CDR1 MNHEY, CDR2 SMNVEV (reference sequence). V trimming: 6 bases; J trimming: 6 bases; junction bases outside the gene matches: 10. This CDR3 spans 15 amino acids. The chain's CDR3 is CASSLLGQGGDGYTF. In DNA form, the CDR3 reads TGTGCCAGCAGCCTGCTTGGACAGGGGGGGGATGGCTACACCTTC.

This chain uses TRBV1 with TRBJ2-7; the table's TRBD2 call for D was not verified on the DNA. TRBV1 is an annotated pseudogene. The CDR3 runs 17 residues. The CDR3 DNA reads TGCACCAGCAGCCAAGATCTCAAGCGGGGGGGACCCAACGAGCAGTACTTC. Translation gives CTSSQDLKRGGPNEQYF.